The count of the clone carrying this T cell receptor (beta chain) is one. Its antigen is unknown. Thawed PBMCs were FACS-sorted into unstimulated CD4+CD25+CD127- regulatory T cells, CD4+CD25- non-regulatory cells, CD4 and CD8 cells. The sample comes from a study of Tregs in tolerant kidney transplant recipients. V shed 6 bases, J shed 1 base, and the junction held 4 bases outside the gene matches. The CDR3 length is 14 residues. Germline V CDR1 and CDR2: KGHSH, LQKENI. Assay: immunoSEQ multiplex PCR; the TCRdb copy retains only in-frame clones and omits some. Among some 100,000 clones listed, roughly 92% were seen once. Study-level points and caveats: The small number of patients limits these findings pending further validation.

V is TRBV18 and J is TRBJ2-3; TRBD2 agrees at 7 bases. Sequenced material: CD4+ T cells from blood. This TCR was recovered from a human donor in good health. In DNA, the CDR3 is TGTGCCAGCTCCCTAGCGGATCGCACAGATACGCAGTATTTT. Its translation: CASSLADRTDTQYF. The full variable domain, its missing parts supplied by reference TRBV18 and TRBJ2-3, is NAGVMQNPRHLVRRRGQEARLRCSPMKGHSHVYWYRQLPEEGLKFMVYLQKENIIDESGMPKERFSAEFPKEGPSILRIQQVVRGDSAAYFCASSLADRTDTQYFGPGTRLTVL.